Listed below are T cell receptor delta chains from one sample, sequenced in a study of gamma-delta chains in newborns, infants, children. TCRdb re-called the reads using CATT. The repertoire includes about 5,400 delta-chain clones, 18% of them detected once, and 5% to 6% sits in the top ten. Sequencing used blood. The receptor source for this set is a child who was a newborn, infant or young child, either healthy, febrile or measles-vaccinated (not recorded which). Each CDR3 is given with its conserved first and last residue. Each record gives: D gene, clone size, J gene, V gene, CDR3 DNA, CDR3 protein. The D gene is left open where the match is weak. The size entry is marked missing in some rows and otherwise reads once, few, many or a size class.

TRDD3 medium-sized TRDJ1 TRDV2 TGTGCCTGTGACGCAATACTGGGGGATAAGAACACCGATAAACTCATCTTT CACDAILGDKNTDKLIF
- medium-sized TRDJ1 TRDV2 TGTGCCTGTGACACCGTAAATCCCGGTCATGCTTCCCAGAACACCGATAAACTCATCTTT CACDTVNPGHASQNTDKLIF
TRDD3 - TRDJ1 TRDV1 TGTGCTCTTGGGGAACTAACCACCCTCACAATACTGGGGGATACCCTCGGAGGACTCATCTTT CALGELTTLTILGDTLGGLIF
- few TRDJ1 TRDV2 TGTGCCTGTGACACCATCAGGGATAAGTCGGGCGTCACCGATAAACTCATCTTT CACDTIRDKSGVTDKLIF
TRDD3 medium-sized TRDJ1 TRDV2 TGTGCCTGTGACACCTTACTGGGGGATACGCTAAGGGGCGATAAACTCATCTTT CACDTLLGDTLRGDKLIF
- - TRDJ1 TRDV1 TGTGCTCTTGGGGAATTCCTCTTGGGGTTCTCCCCTGTACTGGACGGACGGGGCACCGATAAACTCATCTTT CALGEFLLGFSPVLDGRGTDKLIF
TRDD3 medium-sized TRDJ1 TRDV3 TGTGCCTTTCGCCGACTGGGGGACCAGAAACTCATCTTT CAFRRLGDQKLIF
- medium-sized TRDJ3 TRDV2 TGTGCCTGTGACCCCCTCCCCGGTTCCTGGGACACCCGACAGATGTTTTTC CACDPLPGSWDTRQMFF
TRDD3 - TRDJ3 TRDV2 TGTGCCTGTGACAAACTGGGGGATACGGAAAGCTCCTGGGACACCCGACAGATGTTTTTC CACDKLGDTESSWDTRQMFF
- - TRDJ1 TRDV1 TGTGCTCTTGGGGAACTAGGGGGTCCTACCTGCTTTGAGACCACCGATAAACTCATCTTT CALGELGGPTCFETTDKLIF
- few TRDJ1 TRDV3 TGTGCCTTAAAACGACCGGACGGTGGTAAACTCATCTTT CALKRPDGGKLIF
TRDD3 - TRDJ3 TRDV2 TGTGCCTGTGACACCTGGGGGATACAGAGCTCCTGGGACACCCGACAGATGTTTTTC CACDTWGIQSSWDTRQMFF
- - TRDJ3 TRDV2 TGTGCCTGTGACACCGTGGGGGCTACGGAGACCTGGGACACCCGACAGATGTTTTTC CACDTVGATETWDTRQMFF
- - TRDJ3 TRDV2 TGTGCCTGTGACACCGTGGACCCACGCGCCTGGGGCACCCGACAGATGTTTTTC CACDTVDPRAWGTRQMFF
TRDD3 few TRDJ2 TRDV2 TGTGCCTGTGACATACTGGGGGCCCCTGCTTTGACAGCACAACCCTTCTTT CACDILGAPALTAQPFF
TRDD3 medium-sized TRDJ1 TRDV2 TGTGCCTGTGACCCCCTACTGGGGGAAGAAGTGTACACCGATAAACTCATCTTT CACDPLLGEEVYTDKLIF
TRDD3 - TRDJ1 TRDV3 TGTGCCTTTGGGTCCCTCGGTGGTACTGGGGATCACTCCAAGTCCCATAAACTCATCTTT CAFGSLGGTGDHSKSHKLIF
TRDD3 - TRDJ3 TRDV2 TGTGCCTGTGACACCGTACTGGGGGCCGCCTCCTGGGACACCCGACAGATGTTTTTC CACDTVLGAASWDTRQMFF
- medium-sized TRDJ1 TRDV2 TGTGCCTGTGACACTAAGGGCTCCTACTCGGGGGATAAACTCATCTTT CACDTKGSYSGDKLIF
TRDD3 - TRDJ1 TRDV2 TGTGCCTGTGACACGAGGTCAAGGGGGATACTAGACGATAAACTCATCTTT CACDTRSRGILDDKLIF
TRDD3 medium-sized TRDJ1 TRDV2 TGTGCCTGTGACGTACTGGGGGATACTAGGGGACGTCACACCGATAAACTCATCTTT CACDVLGDTRGRHTDKLIF
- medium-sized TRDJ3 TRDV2 TGTGCCTGTGACACTCTGGGTCCCGCCTCCTGGGACACCCGACAGATGTTTTTC CACDTLGPASWDTRQMFF
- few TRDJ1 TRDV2 TGCGCCTGTGACACCTTACTGATCGCCGATAAACTCATCTTT CACDTLLIADKLIF
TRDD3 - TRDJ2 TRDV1 TGCGCTCTTGGGAAGGGTGAGGGATACCTCTTCTTT CALGKGEGYLFF
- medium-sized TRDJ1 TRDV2 TGTGCCTGTGACACCGTGGGGGGAGCGTCCGATAAACTCATCTTT CACDTVGGASDKLIF
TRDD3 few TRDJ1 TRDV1 TGTGCTCTTGGGGAACTTCCCCCTTCCTACGGAGACTGGGGGATAGTATACACCGATAAACTCATCTTT CALGELPPSYGDWGIVYTDKLIF
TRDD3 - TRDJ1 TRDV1 TGTGCTCTTGGGGATTATACCTGGGGGGGTAAACTCATCTTT CALGDYTWGGKLIF
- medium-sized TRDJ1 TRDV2 TGTGCCTGTGACACCCTCTCTTCCAAGGGGAGAGACCCGCGATACACCGATAAGCTCATCTTT CACDTLSSKGRDPRYTDKLIF
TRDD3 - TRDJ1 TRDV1 TGTGCTCTTGGGGAATGCGTATACGTGGGGGATCACGTACACACCGATAAACTCATCTTT CALGECVYVGDHVHTDKLIF
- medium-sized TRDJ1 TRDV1 TGTGCTCTTGGGGAACCCCTTCCTACGGAGGTAACTGGGGATACTCCCCAGTACACCGATAAACTCATCTTT CALGEPLPTEVTGDTPQYTDKLIF
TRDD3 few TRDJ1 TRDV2 TGTGCCTGTGACACCGTCGGGGATAAGGGGACCGATAAACTCATCTTT CACDTVGDKGTDKLIF
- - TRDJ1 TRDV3 TGCGCCTTTCAGTCGTCGAGGGAGATACGCTATACCGATAAACTCATCTTT CAFQSSREIRYTDKLIF
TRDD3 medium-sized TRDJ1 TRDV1 TGTGCTCTTGGGGGCGTCCCGATCTTCCCGCCGGGTATACTGGGGGAACACGATAAACTCATCTTT CALGGVPIFPPGILGEHDKLIF
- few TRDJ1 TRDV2 TGTGCCTGTGACAGGATGGGGGGCCAGTACACCGATAAACTCATCTTC CACDRMGGQYTDKLIF
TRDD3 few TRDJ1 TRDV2 TGTGCCTGTGACGTACTGGAGAATACTGGGGGATCGGGTAAACTCATCTTT CACDVLENTGGSGKLIF
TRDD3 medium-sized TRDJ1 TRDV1 TGTGCTCTTGGGGAATCCAGTCCTATGCCCTTGTGGACTGGGGGATACCCATTATACACCGATAAACTCATCTTT CALGESSPMPLWTGGYPLYTDKLIF
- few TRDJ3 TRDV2 TGTGCCTGTGACACGGCTGGGTCAGGCTCCTGGGACACCCGACAGATGTTTTTC CACDTAGSGSWDTRQMFF
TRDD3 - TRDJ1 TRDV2 TGTGCCTGTGACACAGTTACTACTGGGGATAAGTACGCCGATAAACTCATCTTT CACDTVTTGDKYADKLIF
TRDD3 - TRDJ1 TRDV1 TGTGCTCTTGGGCGTGGGCCTTCCCCGATCACTGGGGGATTTGCCGATAAACTTATCTTT CALGRGPSPITGGFADKLIF
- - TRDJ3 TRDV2 TGTGCCTGTGACACCGTAGGTACTTGTGGATACCACCAAACCTGGGACACCCGACAGATGTTTTTC CACDTVGTCGYHQTWDTRQMFF
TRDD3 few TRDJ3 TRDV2 TGTGCCTGTGACCCTATTTTACTGGGGGTTACCTCCTGGGACACCCGACAGATGTTTTTC CACDPILLGVTSWDTRQMFF
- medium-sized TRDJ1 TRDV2 TGTGCCTGTGACAAGTTGGGGGGACTAACCGATAAACTCATCTTT CACDKLGGLTDKLIF
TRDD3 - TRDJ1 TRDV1 TGTGCTCTTGGAACAGGAGGGCCTATTCCGCACCACTACCCCTGGGGGTACACCGATAAACTCATCTTT CALGTGGPIPHHYPWGYTDKLIF
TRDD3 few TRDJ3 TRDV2 TGTGCCTGTGACACCGTGGGGATAGACCCCAGCCCCTGGGACACCCGACAGATGTTTTTC CACDTVGIDPSPWDTRQMFF
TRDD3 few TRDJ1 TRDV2 TGTGCCTGTGACTCCTATACTGGGGGATATCGCGATAAACTCATCTTT CACDSYTGGYRDKLIF